This TCR beta chain was sequenced in a study of T cell repertoires in cytomegalovirus infection. The wider study: It was recently identified HLA-C-restricted and well-studied HLA-B-restricted CMV epitopes that the study used. Based on public TCR beta signatures, there were indications of CMV infection and of a matching HLA type. Notes on the study in general: Across the ex vivo response, the dominant clonotypes were HLA-C-restricted CMV-specific TCR beta clonotypes. People with CMV and the relevant HLA were identified by cumulative public TCR beta family frequency.

Germline V lookup: CDR1 SQVTM, CDR2 ANQGSEA. With 5 bases removed from V and 1 base from J, the gap between germline ends came to 10 bases. This CDR3 is built from 13 residues. MiXCR, applied by TCRdb to the reads, yields one record per CDR3 protein. The repertoire includes a few hundred thousand distinct CDR3 sequences, about two fifths of them detected once, and around 44% sits in the top ten. Concerning this clonotype: Its antigen is still unknown.

The chain carries TRBV29-1 and TRBJ2-3, with D unresolved. The sample consisted of cultured PBMCs, taken from culture after CMV antigen stimulation. The source is a human donor in good health (CMV status not recorded). Some clones in this sample may be carry-over from other donors' samples. The CDR3 loop is CSVSPWGTDTQYF. The CDR3, as DNA: TGCAGCGTTTCGCCGTGGGGCACAGATACGCAGTATTTT.